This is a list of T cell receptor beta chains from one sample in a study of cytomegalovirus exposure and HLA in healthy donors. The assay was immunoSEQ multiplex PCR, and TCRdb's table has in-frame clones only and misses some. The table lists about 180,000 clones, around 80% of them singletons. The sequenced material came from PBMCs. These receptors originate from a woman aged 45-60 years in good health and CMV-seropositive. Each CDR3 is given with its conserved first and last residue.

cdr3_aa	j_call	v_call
CASSWEGTNTEAFF	TRBJ1-1	TRBV13
CAWSSPDRSRYGYTF	TRBJ1-2	TRBV30
CASSYGLVSNTEAFF	TRBJ1-1	TRBV6-5
CASSLSGGAYNEQFF	TRBJ2-1	TRBV4-1
CASSPRAGPYGYTF	TRBJ1-2	TRBV18
CASSLTPNTGELFF	TRBJ2-2	TRBV5-6
CASSWDRGGTEAFF	TRBJ1-1	TRBV4-1
CASSVGGAGGSSGQFF	TRBJ2-1	TRBV9
CASKSTGGHNEQFF	TRBJ2-1	TRBV2
CASSEGTVSSYNSPLHF	TRBJ1-6	TRBV6-1
CASITDIHRQAIYNEQFF	TRBJ2-1	TRBV21-1
CASSTIADTQYF	TRBJ2-3	TRBV18
CASSKQGFAGYTF	TRBJ1-2	TRBV6-6
CASSLTFYASTDTQYF	TRBJ2-3	TRBV19
CASSPPSGGGLYEQYF	TRBJ2-7	TRBV18
CASGDWPSPLHF	TRBJ1-6	TRBV6-1
CAWSSMDRMNTEAFF	TRBJ1-1	TRBV30
CAISGSTGSYEQYF	TRBJ2-7	TRBV10-3
CASSQRAGQSSYEQYF	TRBJ2-7	TRBV4-2
CASSSGTGETETQYF	TRBJ2-5	TRBV5-1
CASTLGPGNYEQYF	TRBJ2-7	TRBV2
CASNIRGSGQPQHF	TRBJ1-5	TRBV19
CASDRGKKTQYF	TRBJ2-5	TRBV30
CASSLPGQGEAFF	TRBJ1-1	TRBV7-3
CAISGRGDSQPQHF	TRBJ1-5	TRBV10-3
CASSDGGRYEQYF	TRBJ2-7	TRBV2
CASSPPSGLNTGELFF	TRBJ2-2	TRBV18
CAISRGQGQNSPLHF	TRBJ1-6	TRBV10-3
CASSWVGQGANSPLHF	TRBJ1-6	TRBV6-5
CASSSGTGGATQYF	TRBJ2-3	TRBV7-9
CSVVLNTGELFF	TRBJ2-2	TRBV29-1
CASSALPYSNQPQHF	TRBJ1-5	TRBV27
CASRRTGTDTQYF	TRBJ2-3	TRBV19
CASSLGQGANTEAFF	TRBJ1-1	TRBV7-3
CASSQDLSGTTTDTQYF	TRBJ2-3	TRBV4-1
CASGGQQETQYF	TRBJ2-5	TRBV6-1
CASSVSGNTIYF	TRBJ1-3	TRBV6-1
CASSLVGPREHADTQYF	TRBJ2-3	TRBV7-9
CASSFIQGLSNQPQHF	TRBJ1-5	TRBV6-5
CAWSVLRTEAEAFF	TRBJ1-1	TRBV30
CATSRDPGANQPQHF	TRBJ1-5	TRBV15
CASSQELNNQPQHF	TRBJ1-5	TRBV4-2
CAVRATNEKLFF	TRBJ1-4	TRBV30
CASSPIYGSYTF	TRBJ1-2	TRBV5-6
CASSFRGQLGNEQFF	TRBJ2-1	TRBV7-9
CASSLWPGNTEAFF	TRBJ1-1	TRBV7-9
CASRQTSGVDNEQFF	TRBJ2-1	TRBV2
CASSWGAGGRDTGELFF	TRBJ2-2	TRBV5-4